This T cell receptor beta chain comes out of a study of shared clonotypes between healthy human individuals. Study-wide results and limits: In a few donors, about 5% of naive CD4 clonotypes appeared in common. Estimated richness values were generally larger in naive subsets than in memory subsets.

Turning to this clone: Antigen specificity is unknown.

The V end lost 4 bases, the J end lost 7 bases, and 8 bases lay between the germline ends. CDR3 length equals 12 residues. The germline gives CDR1 KGHSH, CDR2 LQKENI. Using immunoSEQ multiplex PCR, the repertoire was profiled, and TCRdb retains in-frame clones only, with some absent. The sample yields hundreds of thousands of clones, roughly 70% seen once. The sample consisted of memory CD4+ T cells sorted from blood. Stated subset: CD45RA-negative fraction. V gene TRBV18 combines with J gene TRBJ2-1, with D possibly matching TRBD2 (6 bases). This TCR was recovered from a woman aged 30 to 39 in good health. The DNA for the CDR3 is TGTGCCAGCTCACTCGGACTAAATGAGCAGTTCTTC. This encodes CASSLGLNEQFF.